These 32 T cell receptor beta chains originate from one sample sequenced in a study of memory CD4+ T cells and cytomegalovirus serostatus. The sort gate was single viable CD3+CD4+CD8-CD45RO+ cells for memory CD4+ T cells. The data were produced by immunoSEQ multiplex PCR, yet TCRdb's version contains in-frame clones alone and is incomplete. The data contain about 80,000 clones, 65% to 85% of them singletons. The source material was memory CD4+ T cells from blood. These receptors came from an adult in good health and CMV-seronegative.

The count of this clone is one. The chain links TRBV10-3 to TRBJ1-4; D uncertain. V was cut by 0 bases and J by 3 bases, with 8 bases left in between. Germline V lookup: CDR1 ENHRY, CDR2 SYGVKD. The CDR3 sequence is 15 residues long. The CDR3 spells CAISESRGSNEKLFF. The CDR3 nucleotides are TGTGCCATCAGTGAGTCCAGAGGGTCTAATGAAAAACTGTTTTTT.

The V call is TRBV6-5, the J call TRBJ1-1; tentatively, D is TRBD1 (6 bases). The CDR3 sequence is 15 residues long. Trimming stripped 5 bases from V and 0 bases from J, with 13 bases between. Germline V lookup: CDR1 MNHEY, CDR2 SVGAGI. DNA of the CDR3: TGTGCCAGCAGTGCCCGGGGGACATTGAACACTGAAGCTTTCTTT. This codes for CASSARGTLNTEAFF.

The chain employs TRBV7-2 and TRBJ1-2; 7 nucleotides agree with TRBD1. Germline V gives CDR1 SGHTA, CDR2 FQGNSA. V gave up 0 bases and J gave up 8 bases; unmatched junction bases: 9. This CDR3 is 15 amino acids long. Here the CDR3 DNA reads TGTGCCAGCAGCTTAGCGCTCCAGGGGGAGGGGGGCTACACCTTC. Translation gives CASSLALQGEGGYTF.

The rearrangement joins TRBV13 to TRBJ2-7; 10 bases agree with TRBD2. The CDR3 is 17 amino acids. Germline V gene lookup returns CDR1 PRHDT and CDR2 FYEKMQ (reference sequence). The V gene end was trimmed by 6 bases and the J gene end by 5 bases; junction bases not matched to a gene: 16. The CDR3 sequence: CASRPLPHSGGLHEQYF. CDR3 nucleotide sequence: TGTGCCAGCAGGCCCCTTCCACATAGCGGGGGGCTCCACGAGCAGTACTTC.

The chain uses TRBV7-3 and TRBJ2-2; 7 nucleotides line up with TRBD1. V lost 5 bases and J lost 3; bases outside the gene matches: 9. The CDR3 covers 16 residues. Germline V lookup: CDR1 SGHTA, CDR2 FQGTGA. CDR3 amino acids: CASSLNPRGHTGELFF. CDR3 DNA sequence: TGTGCCAGCAGCCTCAATCCTAGGGGGCACACCGGGGAGCTGTTTTTT.

CDR3 sequence reads: CASENGGAADTQYF. CDR3 in DNA: TGCGCCAGCGAGAACGGGGGGGCCGCAGATACGCAGTATTTT. The chain carries TRBV5-1 and TRBJ2-3, with 8 positions matching TRBD2. This CDR3 is built from 14 residues. The ends lost 7 bases at V and 4 bases at J; junction bases unmatched: 8. Germline V lookup: CDR1 SGHRS, CDR2 YFSETQ.

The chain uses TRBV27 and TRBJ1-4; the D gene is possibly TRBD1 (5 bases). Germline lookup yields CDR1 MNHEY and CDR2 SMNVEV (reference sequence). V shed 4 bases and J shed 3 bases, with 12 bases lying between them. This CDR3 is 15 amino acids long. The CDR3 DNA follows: TGTGCCAGCAGTTCACGGGACTTTCCTAATGAAAAACTGTTTTTT. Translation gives CASSSRDFPNEKLFF. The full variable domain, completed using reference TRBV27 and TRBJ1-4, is EAQVTQNPRYLITVTGKKLTVTCSQNMNHEYMSWYRQDPGLGLRQIYYSMNVEVTDKGDVPEGYKVSRKEKRNFPLILESPSPNQTSLYFCASSSRDFPNEKLFFGSGTQLSVL.

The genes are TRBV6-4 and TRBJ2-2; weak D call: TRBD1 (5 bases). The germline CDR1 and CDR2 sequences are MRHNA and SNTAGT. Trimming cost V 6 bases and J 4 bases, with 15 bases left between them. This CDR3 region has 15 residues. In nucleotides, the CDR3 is TGTGCCAGCAGCGCCCAGGGCGTTGGCACCGGGGAGCTGTTTTTT. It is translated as CASSAQGVGTGELFF.

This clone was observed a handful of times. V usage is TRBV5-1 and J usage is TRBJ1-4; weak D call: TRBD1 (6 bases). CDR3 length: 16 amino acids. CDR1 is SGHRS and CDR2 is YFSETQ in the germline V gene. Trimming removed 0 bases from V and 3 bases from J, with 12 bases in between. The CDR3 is CASSLGGAWANEKLFF. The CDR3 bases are TGCGCCAGCAGCTTGGGGGGGGCCTGGGCTAATGAAAAACTGTTTTTT.

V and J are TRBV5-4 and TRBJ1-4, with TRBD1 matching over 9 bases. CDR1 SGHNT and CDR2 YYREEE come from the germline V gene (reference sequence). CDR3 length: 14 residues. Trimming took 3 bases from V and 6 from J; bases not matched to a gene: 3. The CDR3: CASSSRDRDEKLFF. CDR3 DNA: TGTGCCAGCAGCTCTAGGGACAGGGATGAAAAACTGTTTTTT.

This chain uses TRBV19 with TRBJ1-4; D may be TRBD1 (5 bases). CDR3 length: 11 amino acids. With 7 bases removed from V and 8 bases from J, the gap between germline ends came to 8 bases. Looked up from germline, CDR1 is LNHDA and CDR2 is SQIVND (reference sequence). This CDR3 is CASITGEKLFF. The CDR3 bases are TGTGCCAGTATTACAGGAGAAAAACTGTTTTTT. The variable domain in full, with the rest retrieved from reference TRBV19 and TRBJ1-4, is DGGITQSPKYLFRKEGQNVTLSCEQNLNHDAMYWYRQDPGQGLRLIYYSQIVNDFQKGDIAEGYSVSREKKESFPLTVTSAQKNPTAFYLCASITGEKLFFGSGTQLSVL.

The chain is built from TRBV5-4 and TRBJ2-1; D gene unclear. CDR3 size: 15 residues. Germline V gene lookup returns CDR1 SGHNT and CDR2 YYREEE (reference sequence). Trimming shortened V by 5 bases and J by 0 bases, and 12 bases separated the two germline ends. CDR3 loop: CASSRRSSSYNEQFF. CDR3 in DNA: TGTGCCAGCAGTCGAAGGAGTAGCTCCTACAATGAGCAGTTCTTC.

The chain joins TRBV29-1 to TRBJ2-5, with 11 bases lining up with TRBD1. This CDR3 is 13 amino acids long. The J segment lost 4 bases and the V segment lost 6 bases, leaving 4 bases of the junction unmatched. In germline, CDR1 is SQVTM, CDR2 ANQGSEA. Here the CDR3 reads CSVVDRGRETQYF. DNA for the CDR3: TGCAGCGTGGTGGACAGGGGGCGAGAGACCCAGTACTTC.

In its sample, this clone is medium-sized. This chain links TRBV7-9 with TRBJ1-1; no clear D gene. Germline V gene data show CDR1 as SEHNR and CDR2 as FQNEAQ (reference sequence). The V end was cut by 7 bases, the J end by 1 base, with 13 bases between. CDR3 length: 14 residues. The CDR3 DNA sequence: TGTGCCAGCACCGGGCAGGCCGAGAACACTGAAGCTTTCTTT. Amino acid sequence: CASTGQAENTEAFF.

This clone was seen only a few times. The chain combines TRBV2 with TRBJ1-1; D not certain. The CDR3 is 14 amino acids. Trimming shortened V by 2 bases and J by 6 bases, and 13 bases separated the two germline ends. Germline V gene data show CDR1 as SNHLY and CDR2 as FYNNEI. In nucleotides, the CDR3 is TGTGCCAGCAGTGAATTCGGCAGGCTTGCTGAAGCTTTCTTT. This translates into CASSEFGRLAEAFF. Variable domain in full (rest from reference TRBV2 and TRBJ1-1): EPEVTQTPSHQVTQMGQEVILRCVPISNHLYFYWYRQILGQKVEFLVSFYNNEISEKSEIFDDQFSVERPDGSNFTLKIRSTKLEDSAMYFCASSEFGRLAEAFFGQGTRLTVV.

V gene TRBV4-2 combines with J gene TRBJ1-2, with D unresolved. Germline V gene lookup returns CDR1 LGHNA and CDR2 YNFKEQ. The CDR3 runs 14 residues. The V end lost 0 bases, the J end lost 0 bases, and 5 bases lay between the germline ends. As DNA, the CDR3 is TGTGCCAGCAGCCAAGAAGACCCTAACTATGGCTACACCTTC. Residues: CASSQEDPNYGYTF.

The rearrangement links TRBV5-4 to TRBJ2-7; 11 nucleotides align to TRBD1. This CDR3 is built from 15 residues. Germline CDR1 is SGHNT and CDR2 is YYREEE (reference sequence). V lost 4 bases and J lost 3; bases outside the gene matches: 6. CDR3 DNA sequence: TGTGCCAGCAGCCCACCGGGACAGGGGGGCTACGAGCAGTACTTC. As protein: CASSPPGQGGYEQYF.

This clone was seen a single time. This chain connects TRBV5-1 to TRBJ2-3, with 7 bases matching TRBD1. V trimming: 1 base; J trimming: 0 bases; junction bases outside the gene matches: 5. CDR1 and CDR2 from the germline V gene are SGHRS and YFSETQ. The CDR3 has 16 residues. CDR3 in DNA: TGCGCCAGCAGCTTGTTTTCGGACAGGAGCACAGATACGCAGTATTTT. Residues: CASSLFSDRSTDTQYF.

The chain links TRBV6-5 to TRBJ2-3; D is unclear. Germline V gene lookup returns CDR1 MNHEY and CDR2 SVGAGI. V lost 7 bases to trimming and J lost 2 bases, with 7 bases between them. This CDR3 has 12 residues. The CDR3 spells CASIGDTDTQYF. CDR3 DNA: TGTGCCAGCATAGGAGACACAGATACGCAGTATTTT.

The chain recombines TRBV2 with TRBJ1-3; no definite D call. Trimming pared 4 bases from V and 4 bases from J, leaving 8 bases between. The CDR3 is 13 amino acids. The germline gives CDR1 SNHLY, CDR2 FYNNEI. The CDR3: CASSVLAGNTIYF. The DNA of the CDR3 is TGTGCCAGCAGTGTTCTAGCGGGAAACACCATATATTTT.

CDR3 bases: TGTGCCAGCAGCCCCTCGTCCGGGGGGTACGAGCAGTACTTC. It yields the protein CASSPSSGGYEQYF. The gene calls are TRBV7-8 and TRBJ2-7; TRBD2 aligns across 7 bases. CDR3 length: 14 residues. J gave up 4 bases and V 5 bases, and 8 bases lay outside the gene matches. The germline V gene has CDR1 SGHVS and CDR2 FQNEAQ.

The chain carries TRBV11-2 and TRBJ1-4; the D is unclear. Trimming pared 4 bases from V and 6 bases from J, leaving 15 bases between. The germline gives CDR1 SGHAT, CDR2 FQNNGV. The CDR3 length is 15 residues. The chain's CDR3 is CASSSSSTGHEKLFF. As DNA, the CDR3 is TGTGCCAGCAGCTCCAGCAGCACCGGGCATGAAAAACTGTTTTTT.

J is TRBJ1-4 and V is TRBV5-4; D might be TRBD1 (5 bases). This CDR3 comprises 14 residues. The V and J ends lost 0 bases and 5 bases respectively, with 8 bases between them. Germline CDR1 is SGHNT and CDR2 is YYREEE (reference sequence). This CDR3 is CASSLGRVNEKLFF. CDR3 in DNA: TGTGCCAGCAGCTTGGGCAGGGTCAATGAAAAACTGTTTTTT.

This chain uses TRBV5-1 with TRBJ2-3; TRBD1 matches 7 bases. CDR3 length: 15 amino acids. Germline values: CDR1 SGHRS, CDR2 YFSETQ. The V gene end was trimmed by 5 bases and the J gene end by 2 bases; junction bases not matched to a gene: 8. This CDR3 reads CASRVEGANTDTQYF. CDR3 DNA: TGCGCCAGCAGAGTCGAGGGGGCCAACACAGATACGCAGTATTTT.

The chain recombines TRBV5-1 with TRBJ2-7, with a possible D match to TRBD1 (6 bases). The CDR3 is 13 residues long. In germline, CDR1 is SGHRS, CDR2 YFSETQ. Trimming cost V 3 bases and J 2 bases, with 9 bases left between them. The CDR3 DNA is TGCGCCAGCAGCTCACAGGGACCCTACGAGCAGTACTTC. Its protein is CASSSQGPYEQYF.

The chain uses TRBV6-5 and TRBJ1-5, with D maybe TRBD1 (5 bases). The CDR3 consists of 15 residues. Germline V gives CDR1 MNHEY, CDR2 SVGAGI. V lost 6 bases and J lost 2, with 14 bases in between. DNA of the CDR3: TGTGCCAGCAGCCAAATTCAGGGTGGCAATCAGCCCCAGCATTTT. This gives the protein CASSQIQGGNQPQHF.

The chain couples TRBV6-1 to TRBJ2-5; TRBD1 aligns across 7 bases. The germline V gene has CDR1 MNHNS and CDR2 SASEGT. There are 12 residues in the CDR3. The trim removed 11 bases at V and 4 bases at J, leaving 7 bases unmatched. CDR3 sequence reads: CAGLSGGETQYF. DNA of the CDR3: TGTGCCGGACTGTCAGGGGGAGAGACCCAGTACTTC.

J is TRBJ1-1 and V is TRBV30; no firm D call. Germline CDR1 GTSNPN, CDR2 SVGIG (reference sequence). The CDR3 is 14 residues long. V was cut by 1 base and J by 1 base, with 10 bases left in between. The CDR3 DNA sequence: TGTGCCTGGAGTGCGTCCGGGAAGAACACTGAAGCTTTCTTT. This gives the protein CAWSASGKNTEAFF.

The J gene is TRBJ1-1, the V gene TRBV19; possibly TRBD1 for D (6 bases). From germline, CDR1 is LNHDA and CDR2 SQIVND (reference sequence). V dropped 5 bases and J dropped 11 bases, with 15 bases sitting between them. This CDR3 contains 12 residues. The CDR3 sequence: CASSVQGSWAFF. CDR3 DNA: TGTGCCAGTAGTGTACAGGGCAGTTGGGCTTTCTTT.

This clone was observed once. Here the CDR3 reads CASSQDLQSDGYTF. CDR3 bases: TGTGCCAGCAGCCAAGACCTGCAGTCCGATGGCTACACCTTC. The chain joins TRBV11-2 to TRBJ1-2; D gene ambiguous. The CDR3 is made up of 14 amino acids. V gave up 5 bases and J gave up 6 bases, with 16 bases separating them. In germline, CDR1 is SGHAT, CDR2 FQNNGV.

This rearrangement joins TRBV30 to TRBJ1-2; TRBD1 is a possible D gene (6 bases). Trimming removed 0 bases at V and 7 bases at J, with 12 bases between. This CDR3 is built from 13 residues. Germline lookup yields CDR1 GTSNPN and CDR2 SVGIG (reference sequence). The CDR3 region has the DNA TGTGCCTGGAGTGTACGGGGGCAGGGTGGCTACACCTTC. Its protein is CAWSVRGQGGYTF.

CDR3 coding DNA: TGTGCCAGCAGTTCCAGGGGGCTAAGTACTGAAGCTTTCTTT. This encodes CASSSRGLSTEAFF. The rearrangement uses TRBV6-5 and TRBJ1-1, with TRBD1 matching 8 bases. The CDR3 has 14 amino acids. V shed 4 bases and J 5 bases; nucleotides not matched to a gene: 6. Germline assignment: CDR1 MNHEY and CDR2 SVGAGI.